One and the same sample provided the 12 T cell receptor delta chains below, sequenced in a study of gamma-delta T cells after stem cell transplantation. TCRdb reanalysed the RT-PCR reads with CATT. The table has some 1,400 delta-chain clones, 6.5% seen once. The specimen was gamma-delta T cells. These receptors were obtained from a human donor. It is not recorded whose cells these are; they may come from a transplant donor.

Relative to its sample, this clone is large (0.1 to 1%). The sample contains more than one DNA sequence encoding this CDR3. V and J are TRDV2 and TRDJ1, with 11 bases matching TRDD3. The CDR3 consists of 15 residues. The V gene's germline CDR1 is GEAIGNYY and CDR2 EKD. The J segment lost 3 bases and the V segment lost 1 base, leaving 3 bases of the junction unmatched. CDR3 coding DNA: TGTGCCTGTGACACTGTTGGGGGATACGCCGATAAACTCATCTTT. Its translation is CACDTVGGYADKLIF.

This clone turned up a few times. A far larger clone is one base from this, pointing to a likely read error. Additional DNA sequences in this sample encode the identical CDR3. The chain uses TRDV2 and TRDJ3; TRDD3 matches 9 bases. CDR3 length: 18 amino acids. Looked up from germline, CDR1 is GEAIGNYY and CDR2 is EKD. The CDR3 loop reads CACDTLGDITWDTRQMFF. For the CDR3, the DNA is TGCGCCTGTGACACGTTGGGGGATATTACCTGGGACACCCGACAGATGTTTTTC.

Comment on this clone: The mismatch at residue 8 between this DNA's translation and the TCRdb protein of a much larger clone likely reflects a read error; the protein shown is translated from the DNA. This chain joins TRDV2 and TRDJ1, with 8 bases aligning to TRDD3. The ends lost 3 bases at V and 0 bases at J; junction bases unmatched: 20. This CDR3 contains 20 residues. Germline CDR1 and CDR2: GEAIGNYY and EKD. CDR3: CACDPLPAVLGVTYTDKLIF. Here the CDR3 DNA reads TGTGCCTGTGACCCTCTTCCGGCCGTACTGGGGGTCACGTACACCGATAAACTCATCTTT.

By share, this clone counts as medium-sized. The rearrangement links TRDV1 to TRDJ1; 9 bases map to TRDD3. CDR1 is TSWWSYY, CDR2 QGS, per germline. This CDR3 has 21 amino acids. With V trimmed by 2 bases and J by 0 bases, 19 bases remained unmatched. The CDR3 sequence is CALGEKFSLPWGIRYTDKLIF. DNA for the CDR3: TGTGCTCTTGGGGAAAAATTTAGCCTCCCCTGGGGGATCCGGTACACCGATAAACTCATCTTT.

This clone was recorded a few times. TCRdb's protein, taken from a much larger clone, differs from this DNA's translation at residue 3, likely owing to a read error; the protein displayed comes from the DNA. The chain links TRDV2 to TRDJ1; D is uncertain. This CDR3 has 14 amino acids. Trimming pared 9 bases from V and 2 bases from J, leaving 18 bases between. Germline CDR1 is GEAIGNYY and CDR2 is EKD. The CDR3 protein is CARYTLMNTDKLIF. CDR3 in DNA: TGTGCCCGCTACACCCTGATGAATACCGATAAACTCATCTTT.

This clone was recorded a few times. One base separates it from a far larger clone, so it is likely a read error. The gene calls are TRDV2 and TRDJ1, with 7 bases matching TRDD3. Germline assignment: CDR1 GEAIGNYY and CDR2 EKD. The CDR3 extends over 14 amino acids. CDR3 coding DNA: TGTGCCTGTGACACCGTAGAACACGGGGATAAACCCATCTTT. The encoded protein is CACDTVEHGDKPIF.

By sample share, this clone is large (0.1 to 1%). The CDR3 is CAFIAFLEGIRDTDKLIF. The CDR3 coding sequence is TGTGCCTTTATCGCCTTCCTTGAGGGGATACGGGACACCGATAAACTCATCTTT. The V and J genes are TRDV3 and TRDJ1; 9 bases are a match to TRDD3. CDR3 length: 18 amino acids. J gave up 0 bases and V 1 base, and 15 bases lay outside the gene matches. Germline-derived CDR1 and CDR2 are TVYSNPD and GDNSRS (reference sequence). Based on the CDR3 plus reference TRDV3 and TRDJ1, the full variable domain is CDKVTQSSPDQTVASGSEVVLLCTYDTVYSNPDLFWYRIRPDYSFQFVFYGDNSRSEGADFTQGRFSVKHILTQKAFHLVISPVRTEDSATYYCAFIAFLEGIRDTDKLIFGKGTRVTVEP.

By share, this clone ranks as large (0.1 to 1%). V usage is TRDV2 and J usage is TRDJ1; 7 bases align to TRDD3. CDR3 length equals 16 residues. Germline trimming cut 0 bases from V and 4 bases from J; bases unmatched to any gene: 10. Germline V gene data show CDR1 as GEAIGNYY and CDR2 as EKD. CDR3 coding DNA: TGTGCCTGTGACACCGTGGGGGACCCCTTGGGCGATAAACTCATCTTT. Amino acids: CACDTVGDPLGDKLIF.

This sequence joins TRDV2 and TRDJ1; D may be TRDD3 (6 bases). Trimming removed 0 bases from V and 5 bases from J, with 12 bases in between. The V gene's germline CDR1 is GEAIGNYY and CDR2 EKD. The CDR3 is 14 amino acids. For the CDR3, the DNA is TGTGCCTGTGACACCGTGGACCTGGGGGATAAACTCATCTTT. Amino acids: CACDTVDLGDKLIF.

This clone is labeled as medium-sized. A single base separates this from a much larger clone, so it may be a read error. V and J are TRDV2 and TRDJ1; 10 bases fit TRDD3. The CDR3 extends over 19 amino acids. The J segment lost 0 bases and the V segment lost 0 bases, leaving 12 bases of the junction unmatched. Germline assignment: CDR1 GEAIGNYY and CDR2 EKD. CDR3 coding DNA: TGTGCCTGTGACACCGTCGGCCTGGGGGATATACCGTACACCGATAAACTCATCTTT. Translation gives CACDTVGLGDIPYTDKLIF.

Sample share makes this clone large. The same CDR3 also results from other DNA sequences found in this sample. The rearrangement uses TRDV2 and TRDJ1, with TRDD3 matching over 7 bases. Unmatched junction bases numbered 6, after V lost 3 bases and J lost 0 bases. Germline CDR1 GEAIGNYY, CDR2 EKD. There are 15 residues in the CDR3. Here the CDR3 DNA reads TGTGCCTGTGACGTACTGGGGACGTACACCGATAAACTCATCTTT. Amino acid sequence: CACDVLGTYTDKLIF.

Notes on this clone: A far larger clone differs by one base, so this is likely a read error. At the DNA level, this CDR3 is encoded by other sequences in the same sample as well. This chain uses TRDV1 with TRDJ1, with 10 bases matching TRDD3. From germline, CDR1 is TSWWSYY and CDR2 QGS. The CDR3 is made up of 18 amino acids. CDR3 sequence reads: CALGVPVLGDAYTDKLIF. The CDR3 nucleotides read TGTGCTCTTGGAGTTCCCGTACTGGGGGATGCGTACACCGATAAGCTCATCTTT.